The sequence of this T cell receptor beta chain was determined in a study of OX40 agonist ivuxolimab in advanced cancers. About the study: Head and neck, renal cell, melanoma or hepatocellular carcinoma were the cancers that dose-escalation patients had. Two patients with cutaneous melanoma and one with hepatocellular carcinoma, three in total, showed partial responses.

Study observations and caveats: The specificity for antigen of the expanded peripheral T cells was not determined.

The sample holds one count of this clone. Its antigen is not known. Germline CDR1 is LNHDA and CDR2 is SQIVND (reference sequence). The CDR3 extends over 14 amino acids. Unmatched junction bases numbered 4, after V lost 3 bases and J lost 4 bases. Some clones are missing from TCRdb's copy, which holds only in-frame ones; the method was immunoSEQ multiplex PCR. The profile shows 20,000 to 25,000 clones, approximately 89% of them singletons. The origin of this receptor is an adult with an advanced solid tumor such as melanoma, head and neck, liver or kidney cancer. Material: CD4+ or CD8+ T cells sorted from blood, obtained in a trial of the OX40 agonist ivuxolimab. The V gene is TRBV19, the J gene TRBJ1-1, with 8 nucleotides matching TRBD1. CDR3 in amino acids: CASSISQGATEAFF. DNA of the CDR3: TGTGCCAGTAGTATTTCCCAGGGGGCCACTGAAGCTTTCTTT.